Sequencing of this TCR beta chain was carried out in a study of human T cells and chemical hapten exposure. V lost 3 bases to trimming and J lost 0 bases; unmatched junction nucleotides: 4. Germline values: CDR1 LGHDT, CDR2 YNNKEL (reference sequence). This CDR3 spans 18 amino acids. TCRdb independently ran MiXCR on the RACE reads; one entry per CDR3 protein. The top ten hold about 1.7% of the sample, which has 70,000 to 95,000 distinct CDR3 sequences, 7% to 9.5% seen once. Time point here: healthy volunteer bleed at 6 weeks. The starting material, unfractionated whole blood, was used for total RNA extraction.

This clonotype was sampled from a female donor in good health. Some clones in this sample may be carry-over from other donors' samples. Sequencing was performed on whole blood. J is TRBJ2-5 and V is TRBV3-1, with 16 bases lining up with TRBD2. CDR3 in amino acids: CASSQWGLAGGNQETQYF. CDR3 coding DNA: TGTGCCAGCAGCCAGTGGGGACTAGCGGGGGGGAACCAAGAGACCCAGTACTTC.